The 11 T cell receptor beta chains in this list originate from one sample, sequenced in a study of response to subunit inactivated influenza vaccine. From the RT-PCR reads, TCRdb called clonotypes with MiXCR, one entry per CDR3 protein. The table has about 580,000 distinct CDR3 sequences, 12% to 15% seen once. Material: PBMCs from blood, obtained 11 to 12 days after vaccination. These receptors were obtained from a man between 45 and 60 years old who received an inactivated influenza vaccine.

This clonotype was found many times. The gene calls are TRBV28 and TRBJ1-1; D is ambiguous. The CDR3 runs 14 residues. The V gene lost 0 bases and the J gene lost 1 base, with 6 bases spanning the gap. Germline V CDR1 and CDR2: MDHEN, SYDVKM. In nucleotides, the CDR3 is TGTGCCAGCAGTTTATGGGGCAGGAACACTGAAGCTTTCTTT. This gives the protein CASSLWGRNTEAFF. Full variable domain (outside the CDR3, taken from reference TRBV28 and TRBJ1-1): DVKVTQSSRYLVKRTGEKVFLECVQDMDHENMFWYRQDPGLGLRLIYFSYDVKMKEKGDIPEGYSVSREKKERFSLILESASTNQTSMYLCASSLWGRNTEAFFGQGTRLTVV.

This clonotype came up a few times. V is TRBV16 and J is TRBJ2-7, with D possibly matching TRBD1 (5 bases). V lost 0 bases to trimming and J lost 5 bases, with 11 bases between them. CDR3 size: 14 residues. Germline CDR1 is KGHSY and CDR2 is FQNENV. CDR3 sequence reads: CASSQSLGADEQYF. The CDR3, as DNA: TGTGCCAGCAGCCAATCCCTAGGGGCCGACGAGCAGTACTTC.

V usage is TRBV7-3 and J usage is TRBJ2-7; 7 nucleotides match TRBD1. J was trimmed by 4 bases and V by 5 bases; bases with no gene match: 11. Germline-derived CDR1 and CDR2 are SGHTA and FQGTGA. CDR3 length: 15 amino acids. Here the CDR3 DNA reads TGTGCCAGCAGCCCCACAGGGGCGTTAACGTACGAGCAGTACTTC. Its protein product is CASSPTGALTYEQYF. Drawing the rest from reference TRBV7-3 and TRBJ2-7, the complete variable domain is GAGVSQTPSNKVTEKGKYVELRCDPISGHTALYWYRQSLGQGPEFLIYFQGTGAADDSGLPNDRFFAVRPEGSVSTLKIQRTERGDSAVYLCASSPTGALTYEQYFGPGTRLTVT.

This clonotype was recorded many times. The chain employs TRBV10-2 and TRBJ2-2, with D perhaps matching TRBD1 (5 bases). This CDR3 has 14 residues. Germline values: CDR1 WSHSY, CDR2 SAAADI. Between the trimmed V and J ends, which lost 6 bases and 2 bases, there was a span of 10 bases. CDR3: CASRTATNTGELFF. DNA of the CDR3: TGCGCCAGCAGGACAGCGACTAACACCGGGGAGCTGTTTTTT.

This chain links TRBV5-1 with TRBJ2-5; the D is unclear. The V end lost 0 bases, the J end lost 5 bases, and 11 bases lay between the germline ends. From germline, CDR1 is SGHRS and CDR2 YFSETQ. There are 14 residues in the CDR3. The CDR3 bases are TGCGCCAGCAGCTTGGATACGGTCATGGAGACCCAGTACTTC. Amino acid sequence: CASSLDTVMETQYF. Full variable domain (rest looked up from reference TRBV5-1 and TRBJ2-5): KAGVTQTPRYLIKTRGQQVTLSCSPISGHRSVSWYQQTPGQGLQFLFEYFSETQRNKGNFPGRFSGRQFSNSRSEMNVSTLELGDSALYLCASSLDTVMETQYFGPGTRLLVL.

This clonotype was recorded only once. The chain combines TRBV5-6 with TRBJ1-3; 9 bases are shared with TRBD1. Germline V CDR1 and CDR2: SGHDT, YYEEEE. The length of the CDR3 is 16 residues. V shed 4 bases, J shed 3 bases, and the junction held 8 bases outside the gene matches. The CDR3 protein is CASSPDRGWIGNTIYF. CDR3 sequence (DNA): TGTGCCAGCAGCCCGGACAGGGGATGGATTGGAAACACCATATATTTT.

This clonotype was seen a handful of times. CDR3 amino acids: CASSVVDTQYF. CDR3 DNA: TGTGCCAGCAGTGTTGTAGATACGCAGTATTTT. This chain joins TRBV25-1 and TRBJ2-3; D gene ambiguous. The ends were cut back, 4 bases at V and 5 bases at J, with 4 bases in the middle. The CDR3 is 11 residues long. Germline CDR1 is MGHDK and CDR2 is SYGVNS. Full variable domain (missing parts from reference TRBV25-1 and TRBJ2-3): EADIYQTPRYLVIGTGKKITLECSQTMGHDKMYWYQQDPGMELHLIHYSYGVNSTEKGDLSSESTVSRIRTEHFPLTLESARPSHTSQYLCASSVVDTQYFGPGTRLTVL.

This clonotype was detected a few times. The gene calls are TRBV27 and TRBJ1-5; TRBD1 matches 8 bases. Per germline, CDR1 MNHEY and CDR2 SMNVEV (reference sequence). The CDR3 runs to 14 residues. Trimming removed 6 bases from V and 4 bases from J; junction bases left unmatched: 5. In DNA, the CDR3 is TGTGCCAGCAGGACAGGGGTTGAGAATCAGCCCCAGCATTTT. This translates into CASRTGVENQPQHF.

This chain connects TRBV15 to TRBJ2-5; D is possibly TRBD1 (5 bases). Trimming stripped 9 bases from V and 3 bases from J, with 11 bases between. Germline V lookup: CDR1 LNHNV, CDR2 YYDKDF (reference sequence). The length of the CDR3 is 12 residues. CDR3 region: CATRSGKETQYF. CDR3 nucleotides: TGTGCCACTAGATCAGGGAAAGAGACCCAGTACTTC.

In this sample, this clonotype turned up a few times. The chain employs TRBV10-3 and TRBJ2-1; 14 bases are shared with TRBD2. Germline V lookup: CDR1 ENHRY, CDR2 SYGVKD. Trimming removed 3 bases from V and 6 bases from J; junction bases left unmatched: 7. The CDR3 contains 17 residues. Here the CDR3 reads CAISEGTSGSRGNEQFF. CDR3 nucleotide sequence: TGTGCCATCAGTGAAGGGACTAGCGGGAGTAGGGGCAATGAGCAGTTCTTC.

The chain carries TRBV18 and TRBJ2-4; possibly TRBD1 or TRBD2 for D (5 bases each). The CDR3 is 14 amino acids. Trimming left V 0 bases short and J 9 bases short, with 12 bases between. The V gene's germline CDR1 is KGHSH and CDR2 LQKENI. CDR3 bases: TGTGCCAGCTCACCACCGGCTAGCCAGGGCATTCAGTACTTC. Encoded protein: CASSPPASQGIQYF.